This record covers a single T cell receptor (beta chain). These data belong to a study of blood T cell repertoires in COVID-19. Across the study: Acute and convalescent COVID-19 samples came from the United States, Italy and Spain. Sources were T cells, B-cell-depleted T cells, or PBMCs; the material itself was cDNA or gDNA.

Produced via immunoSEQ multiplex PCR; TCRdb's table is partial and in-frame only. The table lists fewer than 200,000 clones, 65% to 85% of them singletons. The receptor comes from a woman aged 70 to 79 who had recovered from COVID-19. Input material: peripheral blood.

The CDR3 region has the DNA TGTGCCAGCAGGACAGGCTCTAATGAAAAACTGTTTTTT. It translates to CASRTGSNEKLFF. This chain links TRBV7-8 with TRBJ1-4, with a weak D call TRBD1 (6 bases). This CDR3 has 13 amino acids. The ends were cut back, 6 bases at V and 3 bases at J, with 8 bases in the middle. Germline values: CDR1 SGHVS, CDR2 FQNEAQ.